The next 26 T cell receptor beta chains were all read from a single sample in a study of cytomegalovirus exposure and HLA in healthy donors. The PCR used 60 Vbeta and 13 Jbeta primers. Clones were sequenced by immunoSEQ multiplex PCR, and TCRdb holds only the in-frame ones, with some missing. The table has 99,000 or so clones, under 85% seen once. Sequencing used PBMCs. All receptors derive from a man younger than 30 in good health and CMV-seronegative.

The chain couples TRBV20-1 to TRBJ1-2; D is uncertain. Looked up from germline, CDR1 is DFQATT and CDR2 is SNEGSKA (reference sequence). The CDR3 sequence is 11 residues long. V lost 0 bases and J 8 bases, leaving 7 bases between the germline ends. The DNA for the CDR3 is TGCAGTGCTAGAGATCGAGGGGGCTACACCTTC. Translation: CSARDRGGYTF.

This chain connects TRBV14 to TRBJ2-1; 10 positions match TRBD2. Unmatched junction bases numbered 7, after V lost 4 bases and J lost 7 bases. Germline V gives CDR1 SGHDN, CDR2 FVKESK. The CDR3 runs 15 residues. CDR3 DNA sequence: TGTGCCAGCAGCCTGACTAGCGGGTTTCCTAATGAGCAGTTCTTC. Amino acids: CASSLTSGFPNEQFF.

The chain joins TRBV6-1 to TRBJ2-3; 14 bases agree with TRBD2. Germline V gene lookup returns CDR1 MNHNS and CDR2 SASEGT. The V gene end was trimmed by 6 bases and the J gene end by 6 bases; junction bases not matched to a gene: 5. The CDR3 consists of 15 residues. The CDR3 sequence: CASRYGTSGSDTQYF. CDR3 bases: TGTGCCAGCAGATATGGGACTAGCGGGAGTGATACGCAGTATTTT.

The V and J genes are TRBV7-2 and TRBJ1-1; 8 nucleotides align to TRBD1. Germline-derived CDR1 and CDR2 are SGHTA and FQGNSA. V shed 6 bases, J shed 3 bases, and the junction held 3 bases outside the gene matches. The CDR3 extends over 13 amino acids. CDR3 DNA: TGTGCCAGCAGAAAGGACAGGGACACTGAAGCTTTCTTT. Translated, it gives CASRKDRDTEAFF.

The chain combines TRBV6-6 with TRBJ2-1; D is perhaps TRBD2 (5 bases). The V gene's germline CDR1 is MNHNY and CDR2 SVGAGI (reference sequence). The CDR3 is 15 residues long. Trimming left V 3 bases short and J 6 bases short, with 15 bases between. The CDR3: CASSYNPLLANEQFF. The CDR3 DNA reads TGTGCCAGCAGTTATAACCCTCTCCTAGCCAATGAGCAGTTCTTC.

The genes are TRBV12-2 and TRBJ2-4; the table's D gene call, TRBD1, was not cross checked with the DNA. TRBV12-2 corresponds to a pseudogene. The CDR3 totals 17 residues. Here the CDR3 reads CASRLALGTKAKNIQYF. The CDR3 DNA follows: TGTGCAAGTCGCTTAGCGCTTGGGACAAAAGCCAAAAACATTCAGTACTTC.

This chain links TRBV9 with TRBJ2-7; 9 bases align to TRBD1. The ends lost 0 bases at V and 0 bases at J; junction bases unmatched: 1. CDR1 SGDLS and CDR2 YYNGEE come from the germline V gene. The CDR3 consists of 15 residues. CDR3 loop: CASSVVGQGSYEQYF. The CDR3 DNA follows: TGTGCCAGCAGCGTAGTGGGACAGGGCTCCTACGAGCAGTACTTC.

The rearrangement uses TRBV27 and TRBJ2-7; D unresolved. CDR1 and CDR2 from the germline V gene are MNHEY and SMNVEV (reference sequence). V was pared by 4 bases and J by 2 bases, with 12 bases between. This CDR3 is built from 14 residues. CDR3 loop: CASSYSTFTYEQYF. CDR3 nucleotides: TGTGCCAGCAGTTACTCGACATTTACCTACGAGCAGTACTTC.

The chain employs TRBV5-5 and TRBJ2-1; TRBD2 matches at 9 bases. This CDR3 has 15 amino acids. Germline lookup yields CDR1 SGHKS and CDR2 YYEKEE (reference sequence). Trimming at V came to 0 bases and at J to 3 bases, leaving 1 base not matched to a gene. The CDR3 DNA reads TGTGCCAGCAGCTTGGAACTAGCGGGCTACAATGAGCAGTTCTTC. This translates into CASSLELAGYNEQFF.

V and J are TRBV7-2 and TRBJ2-7, with TRBD2 identical over 11 bases. The germline gives CDR1 SGHTA, CDR2 FQGNSA. This CDR3 spans 16 amino acids. V lost 5 bases to trimming and J lost 6 bases; unmatched junction nucleotides: 12. The CDR3 DNA reads as TGTGCCAGCAGCCCCCAGCCCGGGACTAGCGGTTTCGAGCAGTACTTC. Translating it yields CASSPQPGTSGFEQYF.

The V gene is TRBV29-1, the J gene TRBJ1-3; no firm D call. Germline CDR1 is SQVTM and CDR2 is ANQGSEA. CDR3 length equals 14 residues. V shed 7 bases and J shed 0 bases, with 13 bases lying between them. CDR3 loop: CSATGTSSGNTIYF. In DNA form, the CDR3 reads TGCAGCGCAACGGGCACTAGCTCTGGAAACACCATATATTTT.

The V call is TRBV5-6, the J call TRBJ2-2; TRBD2 agrees at 8 bases. With 0 bases clipped from V and 2 bases from J, the junction kept 3 bases outside the gene matches. Looked up from germline, CDR1 is SGHDT and CDR2 is YYEEEE. The CDR3 spans 16 residues. This CDR3 is CASSLAGGPNTGELFF. DNA for the CDR3: TGTGCCAGCAGCTTGGCGGGGGGGCCTAACACCGGGGAGCTGTTTTTT.

In regard to this clone: The sample has other DNA sequences that encode this CDR3 too. The rearrangement links TRBV29-1 to TRBJ2-1, with 9 bases identical to TRBD2. This CDR3 is 14 amino acids long. CDR1 and CDR2 (germline): SQVTM, ANQGSEA. Germline trimming cut 1 base from V and 5 bases from J; bases unmatched to any gene: 3. The CDR3 DNA follows: TGCAGCGTTGAAGGACTAGCGGCTGACAATGAGCAGTTCTTC. It codes for CSVEGLAADNEQFF.

The gene calls are TRBV5-4 and TRBJ2-7, with 8 bases fitting TRBD1. Germline CDR1 SGHNT, CDR2 YYREEE (reference sequence). The CDR3 sequence is 15 residues long. The J segment lost 2 bases and the V segment lost 5 bases, leaving 9 bases of the junction unmatched. This CDR3 reads CASRVGGQGAYEQYF. CDR3 in DNA: TGTGCCAGCAGGGTGGGTGGACAGGGCGCCTACGAGCAGTACTTC. Looking up the rest from reference TRBV5-4 and TRBJ2-7 gives the full variable domain: ETGVTQSPTHLIKTRGQQVTLRCSSQSGHNTVSWYQQALGQGPQFIFQYYREEENGRGNFPPRFSGLQFPNYSSELNVNALELDDSALYLCASRVGGQGAYEQYFGPGTRLTVT.

This chain uses TRBV7-3 with TRBJ2-7; 8 bases are shared with TRBD1. This CDR3 region has 15 residues. Germline CDR1 SGHTA, CDR2 FQGTGA. V trimming: 1 base; J trimming: 5 bases; junction bases outside the gene matches: 7. CDR3 in DNA: TGTGCCAGCAGCTTAAGTCAGGGGGCGCGGAACGAGCAGTACTTC. Its protein product is CASSLSQGARNEQYF.

V and J are TRBV19 and TRBJ2-1; 13 nucleotides match TRBD2. This CDR3 comprises 14 residues. The V gene's germline CDR1 is LNHDA and CDR2 SQIVND (reference sequence). Germline trimming cut 8 bases from V and 7 bases from J; bases unmatched to any gene: 5. DNA of the CDR3: TGTGCCAGTGGAACTAGCGGGAGGGGTAATGAGCAGTTCTTC. Translating it yields CASGTSGRGNEQFF.

For this clone: Because the CDR3's place on the DNA is in doubt, the DNA is left out and the CDR3 is given as listed by TCRdb. The chain employs TRBV11-2 and TRBJ2-2; the table assigns TRBD2, which was not confirmed against the DNA. Germline lookup yields CDR1 SGHAT and CDR2 FQNNGV. The CDR3 contains 16 residues when both ends are counted. CDR3 sequence: CASRVWERAGTGELFF.

This chain uses TRBV30 with TRBJ2-7; TRBD1 is a possible D gene (6 bases). Germline V CDR1 and CDR2: GTSNPN, SVGIG (reference sequence). The V end was cut by 0 bases, the J end by 1 base, with 19 bases between. This CDR3 has 17 residues. The CDR3 loop reads CAWSVLTGLGASYEQYF. For the CDR3, the DNA is TGTGCCTGGAGTGTACTTACGGGCTTGGGGGCATCCTACGAGCAGTACTTC. The variable domain in full, completed from reference TRBV30 and TRBJ2-7, reads SQTIHQWPATLVQPVGSPLSLECTVEGTSNPNLYWYRQAAGRGLQLLFYSVGIGQISSEVPQNLSASRPQDRQFILSSKKLLLSDSGFYLCAWSVLTGLGASYEQYFGPGTRLTVT.

The chain uses TRBV5-1 and TRBJ2-5; TRBD1 aligns across 7 bases. Trimming cost V 0 bases and J 5 bases; bases outside gene matches: 4. Germline V gene sequence: CDR1 SGHRS, CDR2 YFSETQ. The CDR3 runs to 14 residues. CDR3 nucleotide sequence: TGCGCCAGCAGCTTGGTACAGGGGCGGGAGACCCAGTACTTC. This sequence encodes CASSLVQGRETQYF.

The V call is TRBV2, the J call TRBJ2-7; no clear D gene. Per the germline V gene, CDR1 is SNHLY and CDR2 is FYNNEI. Trimming shortened V by 4 bases and J by 0 bases, and 7 bases separated the two germline ends. The CDR3 length is 13 residues. The CDR3 protein is CASSVNYSYEQYF. In nucleotides, the CDR3 is TGTGCCAGCAGTGTTAATTACTCCTACGAGCAGTACTTC.

V gene TRBV9 combines with J gene TRBJ2-5, with 7 bases identical to TRBD1. The CDR3 loop spans 13 amino acids. V was clipped by 2 bases and J by 6 bases; unmatched bases: 4. The germline CDR1 and CDR2 sequences are SGDLS and YYNGEE. The CDR3 spells CASSVDRVQTQYF. In nucleotides, the CDR3 is TGTGCCAGCAGCGTCGACAGGGTACAGACCCAGTACTTC.

This clone has more than one count but fewer than ten. V is TRBV29-1 and J is TRBJ1-5; maybe TRBD1 (5 bases). This CDR3 region has 12 residues. Germline V CDR1 and CDR2: SQVTM, ANQGSEA. V was trimmed by 7 bases and J by 4 bases, leaving 11 bases between them. In nucleotides, the CDR3 is TGCAGCGCCGGGGGGGGGAATCAGCCCCAGCATTTT. It yields the protein CSAGGGNQPQHF.

This chain's CDR3 is CASSLVQGNYEQYF. In nucleotides, the CDR3 is TGTGCCAGCAGCTTGGTCCAGGGAAACTACGAGCAGTACTTC. The J gene is TRBJ2-7, the V gene TRBV7-8, with D perhaps TRBD1 (5 bases). Between the trimmed V and J ends, which lost 3 bases and 3 bases, there was a span of 12 bases. Looked up from germline, CDR1 is SGHVS and CDR2 is FQNEAQ. CDR3 length: 14 residues.

The J gene is TRBJ2-3, the V gene TRBV7-3; possible D gene TRBD2, 6 bases. Germline CDR1 is SGHTA and CDR2 is FQGTGA. The ends were cut back, 0 bases at V and 2 bases at J, with 12 bases in the middle. The CDR3 is made up of 16 amino acids. CDR3 region: CASSLTIGGSTDTQYF. DNA for the CDR3: TGTGCCAGCAGCTTAACGATTGGAGGGTCCACAGATACGCAGTATTTT.

The V gene is TRBV5-6, the J gene TRBJ2-4; TRBD2 agrees at 12 bases. V was pared by 4 bases and J by 4 bases, with 15 bases of the junction left unmatched. The germline V gene encodes CDR1 SGHDT and CDR2 YYEEEE. The CDR3 extends over 19 amino acids. In DNA, the CDR3 is TGTGCCAGCAGCCTGGGCCCTCAGCTAGCGGGAGGGGTAAAAAACATTCAGTACTTC. This gives the protein CASSLGPQLAGGVKNIQYF.

This chain connects TRBV7-6 to TRBJ2-1; 7 bases fit TRBD1. This CDR3 has 17 residues. The V gene end was trimmed by 1 base and the J gene end by 2 bases; junction bases not matched to a gene: 8. Germline CDR1 and CDR2: SGHVS and FNYEAQ. CDR3 loop: CASSLVVGGQTYNEQFF. For the CDR3, the DNA is TGTGCCAGCAGCTTAGTGGTTGGGGGACAGACCTACAATGAGCAGTTCTTC.